The 20 T cell receptor beta chains below come from one sample, sequenced in a study of graft-versus-host responses after intestinal transplantation. Their target antigens are unknown. This table comes from immunoSEQ multiplex PCR, and its TCRdb copy is limited to in-frame clones, with some not included. Altogether 30,000 to 40,000 clones are present, roughly 94% being singletons, with the ten largest covering approximately 0.22%. This specimen was unstimulated CD4+ T cells sorted from spleen or lymph node cells, taken before transplant. The receptors originated from a human donor who was the organ donor for an intestinal transplant.

The chain links TRBV7-9 to TRBJ1-1, with D tentatively TRBD1 (6 bases). From germline, CDR1 is SEHNR and CDR2 FQNEAQ (reference sequence). Trimming removed 1 base at V and 4 bases at J, with 10 bases between. The CDR3 runs 14 residues. CDR3 coding DNA: TGTGCCAGCAGCTTAGAGGGGGTGAGCACTGAAGCTTTCTTT. Residues: CASSLEGVSTEAFF. Combining the CDR3 with reference TRBV7-9 and TRBJ1-1 gives the whole variable domain DTGVSQNPRHKITKRGQNVTFRCDPISEHNRLYWYRQTLGQGPEFLTYFQNEAQLEKSRLLSDRFSAERPKGSFSTLEIQRTEQGDSAMYLCASSLEGVSTEAFFGQGTRLTVV.

The gene calls are TRBV28 and TRBJ2-5; a weak D match, TRBD2 (7 bases). Trimming left V 8 bases short and J 5 bases short, with 18 bases between. This CDR3 comprises 14 residues. CDR1 is MDHEN, CDR2 SYDVKM, per germline. The CDR3 nucleotides are TGTGCCAGCGAGCCCCTGGGGGGGCGGGAGACCCAGTACTTC. As protein: CASEPLGGRETQYF.

The V call is TRBV7-2, the J call TRBJ1-6, with 8 bases that match TRBD1. The CDR3 extends over 15 amino acids. Germline CDR1 and CDR2: SGHTA and FQGNSA. Trimming at V came to 3 bases and at J to 7 bases, leaving 5 bases not matched to a gene. This chain's CDR3 is CASSLGQVVNSPLHF. The CDR3, as DNA: TGTGCCAGCAGCTTGGGACAGGTGGTGAATTCACCCCTCCACTTT.

A single count supports this clone. This chain uses TRBV14 with TRBJ2-1; no definite D call. CDR3 length equals 15 residues. V lost 0 bases and J lost 3, with 9 bases in between. From germline, CDR1 is SGHDN and CDR2 FVKESK. For the CDR3, the DNA is TGTGCCAGCAGCCAAGAAGGGTACCTCTACAATGAGCAGTTCTTC. Its translation is CASSQEGYLYNEQFF.

V usage is TRBV18 and J usage is TRBJ2-1, with D unresolved. This CDR3 has 16 residues. With 0 bases removed from V and 0 bases from J, the gap between germline ends came to 9 bases. Germline CDR1 KGHSH, CDR2 LQKENI. The DNA of the CDR3 is TGTGCCAGCTCACCACCGACGGCAAGCTCCTACAATGAGCAGTTCTTC. Translation: CASSPPTASSYNEQFF.

This chain joins TRBV5-1 and TRBJ1-6, with a possible D match to TRBD1 (5 bases). Germline V gene lookup returns CDR1 SGHRS and CDR2 YFSETQ. The CDR3 contains 14 residues. Trimming removed 0 bases at V and 6 bases at J, with 7 bases between. In DNA form, the CDR3 reads TGCGCCAGCAGCTTGGAGGGGAGTAATTCACCCCTCCACTTT. Translation gives CASSLEGSNSPLHF.

V gene TRBV5-8 combines with J gene TRBJ1-1; 9 bases are shared with TRBD1. In germline, CDR1 is SGHTS, CDR2 YDEGEE. This CDR3 has 18 residues. J was trimmed by 0 bases and V by 0 bases; bases with no gene match: 9. The CDR3 coding sequence is TGTGCCAGCAGCTTGGGGGACAGGGCCCTCCCCATGAACACTGAAGCTTTCTTT. The encoded protein is CASSLGDRALPMNTEAFF.

The chain combines TRBV6-5 with TRBJ1-3; the D gene is possibly TRBD1 (6 bases). Germline CDR1 reads MNHEY; CDR2 reads SVGAGI. The ends were cut back, 6 bases at V and 0 bases at J, with 9 bases in the middle. The CDR3 runs to 14 residues. The CDR3 coding sequence is TGTGCCAGCAGCGACAGGAGCTCTGGAAACACCATATATTTT. Translated, it gives CASSDRSSGNTIYF.

The chain carries TRBV27 and TRBJ2-1; 8 bases map to TRBD2. Germline assignment: CDR1 MNHEY and CDR2 SMNVEV (reference sequence). CDR3 length: 19 amino acids. V dropped 1 base and J dropped 7; count of bases not matched to a gene: 18. CDR3 loop: CASSLLTAGGPLRVNEQFF. The DNA for the CDR3 is TGTGCCAGCAGTTTATTGACCGCGGGGGGTCCGCTTAGGGTTAATGAGCAGTTCTTC.

V is TRBV7-6 and J is TRBJ2-1; 10 bases are shared with TRBD2. Trimming cost V 3 bases and J 4 bases; bases outside gene matches: 12. This CDR3 region has 18 residues. Looked up from germline, CDR1 is SGHVS and CDR2 is FNYEAQ. CDR3 in DNA: TGTGCCAGCAGCTTGAGCGGGGGGGCTTACACTCCTTACAATGAGCAGTTCTTC. This sequence encodes CASSLSGGAYTPYNEQFF.

This chain uses TRBV19 with TRBJ1-5; D remains ambiguous. Germline CDR1 LNHDA, CDR2 SQIVND (reference sequence). The CDR3 has 15 residues. Trimming pared 2 bases from V and 0 bases from J, leaving 8 bases between. This CDR3 is CASSITSYSNQPQHF. CDR3 DNA sequence: TGTGCCAGTAGTATAACCAGTTATAGCAATCAGCCCCAGCATTTT. Combining the CDR3 with reference TRBV19 and TRBJ1-5 gives the whole variable domain DGGITQSPKYLFRKEGQNVTLSCEQNLNHDAMYWYRQDPGQGLRLIYYSQIVNDFQKGDIAEGYSVSREKKESFPLTVTSAQKNPTAFYLCASSITSYSNQPQHFGDGTRLSIL.

J is TRBJ2-2 and V is TRBV27; tentatively, D is TRBD2 (5 bases). In germline, CDR1 is MNHEY, CDR2 SMNVEV (reference sequence). The CDR3 has 14 amino acids. Trimming removed 6 bases from V and 5 bases from J, with 13 bases in between. Written as DNA, the CDR3 is TGTGCCAGCAGAGTGAGGGTGATAACCGGGGAGCTGTTTTTT. As protein: CASRVRVITGELFF.

The V gene is TRBV10-1, the J gene TRBJ2-5; tentative D call: TRBD2 (5 bases). Germline V gene sequence: CDR1 WNHNN, CDR2 SYGVQD (reference sequence). CDR3 length: 15 amino acids. The germline V and J ends were trimmed by 0 bases and 4 bases, with 12 bases remaining between them. CDR3 amino acids: CASSESNAAGETQYF. The CDR3 DNA reads TGCGCCAGCAGTGAGTCGAACGCGGCGGGAGAGACCCAGTACTTC.

As concerns this clone: This likely comes from a read error, as the CDR3 has no conserved phenylalanine or tryptophan at its end. V gene TRBV5-6 combines with J gene TRBJ2-7, with 8 bases fitting TRBD1. This CDR3 comprises 13 residues. V shed 7 bases and J 4 bases; nucleotides not matched to a gene: 7. The germline CDR1 and CDR2 sequences are SGHDT and YYEEEE. CDR3 coding DNA: TGTGCCAGCGGGCAGGGGGCTCGGTACGAGCAGTACCTC. It encodes CASGQGARYEQYL.

V usage is TRBV18 and J usage is TRBJ2-7; no clear D gene. Trimming cost V 2 bases and J 3 bases, with 8 bases left between them. The CDR3 consists of 13 residues. Germline lookup yields CDR1 KGHSH and CDR2 LQKENI. The CDR3: CASSPSQLYEQYF. DNA of the CDR3: TGTGCCAGCTCACCAAGCCAACTCTACGAGCAGTACTTC.

V and J are TRBV18 and TRBJ2-7; D is possibly TRBD2 (5 bases). Germline CDR1 KGHSH, CDR2 LQKENI. The CDR3 consists of 15 residues. V shed 6 bases and J shed 0 bases, with 15 bases lying between them. For the CDR3, the DNA is TGTGCCAGCTCGCCCGGGATTCCGATCTCCTACGAGCAGTACTTC. Translating gives CASSPGIPISYEQYF.

The DNA of the CDR3 is TGCGCCAGCAGCTTGGCGGAGGGCCCTAGCACAGATACGCAGTATTTT. The encoded protein is CASSLAEGPSTDTQYF. V usage is TRBV5-1 and J usage is TRBJ2-3, with a tentative D call TRBD2 (6 bases). The CDR3 runs to 16 residues. V lost 0 bases to trimming and J lost 0 bases, with 11 bases between them. Germline CDR1 is SGHRS and CDR2 is YFSETQ.

The V call is TRBV2, the J call TRBJ2-2; 8 bases are shared with TRBD2. The CDR3 runs to 19 residues. The germline gives CDR1 SNHLY, CDR2 FYNNEI. The junction had 9 bases not matched to a gene; V was cut back by 0 bases and J by 0 bases. The chain's CDR3 is CASSEAGVAGYANTGELFF. CDR3 bases: TGTGCCAGCAGTGAAGCCGGTGTAGCGGGGTACGCGAACACCGGGGAGCTGTTTTTT.

The V call is TRBV10-3, the J call TRBJ2-7; 7 bases align to TRBD1. The CDR3 has 16 amino acids. Germline CDR1 and CDR2: ENHRY and SYGVKD. The junction had 10 bases not matched to a gene; V was cut back by 2 bases and J by 3 bases. The chain's CDR3 is CAISEMGQSPFYEQYF. The DNA for the CDR3 is TGTGCCATCAGTGAGATGGGACAGTCCCCATTCTACGAGCAGTACTTC.

The chain joins TRBV5-4 to TRBJ2-3; unclear D gene. The CDR3 length is 13 residues. The V gene's germline CDR1 is SGHNT and CDR2 YYREEE (reference sequence). V lost 2 bases and J lost 2, with 6 bases in between. The chain's CDR3 is CASSFLFTDTQYF. The CDR3 DNA is TGTGCCAGCAGCTTCCTATTCACAGATACGCAGTATTTT.